Detailed here is one T cell receptor (beta chain). This sample is drawn from a study of blood T cell repertoires in COVID-19. Looking at the study overall: From the United States, Italy and Spain came samples of acute and convalescent COVID-19. Sources were T cells, B-cell-depleted T cells, or PBMCs; the material itself was cDNA or gDNA.

V dropped 2 bases and J dropped 10; count of bases not matched to a gene: 3. Germline assignment: CDR1 LGHDT and CDR2 YNNKEL (reference sequence). The CDR3 contains 13 residues. In the original processing: For nucleated cells, counts were estimated from reference gene primer amplification. Using immunoSEQ multiplex PCR, the repertoire was profiled, and TCRdb retains in-frame clones only, with some absent. D and trimming come from the DNA, and the V and J calls and clone size come from that table. This sample has about 74,000 clones; almost 85% occur once, and the top ten carry approximately 23%. This receptor was obtained from a man aged 50 or older with acute or convalescent COVID-19. This sequence joins TRBV3-1 (or the pseudogene TRBV3-2) and TRBJ2-1; 9 positions match TRBD2. The sequenced sample consisted of peripheral blood. The CDR3 loop reads CASSQFTSGEQFF. In DNA, the CDR3 is TGTGCCAGCAGCCAATTTACTAGCGGGGAGCAGTTCTTC.